The 25 T cell receptor beta chains presented below share a single source sample, sequenced in a study of human T cells and chemical hapten exposure. Time point indicated: patch test 3, about 24 weeks after DPC sensitization. Regarding treatment: therapeutic diphenylcyclopropenone sensitization with weekly scalp DPC. Via MiXCR, TCRdb re-called the RACE reads, giving one row per CDR3 protein. The table has more than 45,000 distinct CDR3 sequences, 9.5% to 15% seen once. Here the sequenced sample was whole blood, taken in connection with sensitization to the hapten diphenylcyclopropenone (DPC). These receptor sequences come from a young man with alopecia areata. Some clones in this sample may be carry-over from other donors' samples.

This clonotype was seen at least ten times. The chain has TRBV5-6 and TRBJ1-2; D ambiguous. Germline assignment: CDR1 SGHDT and CDR2 YYEEEE. Deletions cut 4 bases from V and 8 bases from J, with 21 bases between. CDR3 length: 15 residues. The CDR3 DNA reads TGTGCCAGCAGCACGGCGGGATCGCCGATCGGGGGCTACACCTTC. This translates into CASSTAGSPIGGYTF.

This clonotype was observed many times. V gene TRBV7-2 combines with J gene TRBJ2-2; 7 nucleotides line up with TRBD2. Germline values: CDR1 SGHTA, CDR2 FQGNSA. The junction had 7 bases not matched to a gene; V was cut back by 5 bases and J by 4 bases. The length of the CDR3 is 15 residues. This CDR3 is CASSARLATTGELFF. The CDR3 DNA is TGTGCCAGCAGCGCCAGACTAGCTACCACCGGGGAGCTGTTTTTT.

This clonotype was recorded at least ten times. This chain joins TRBV20-1 and TRBJ1-5; 7 bases are a match to TRBD1. This CDR3 spans 15 amino acids. Per germline, CDR1 DFQATT and CDR2 SNEGSKA (reference sequence). V shed 5 bases and J 2 bases; nucleotides not matched to a gene: 9. CDR3 DNA: TGCAGTGCTCCGGACAGGTCGGTTGGCAATCAGCCCCAGCATTTT. Protein sequence: CSAPDRSVGNQPQHF.

This clonotype occurred a few times. The chain uses TRBV6-6 and TRBJ1-6; 7 bases are shared with TRBD1. Germline CDR1 reads MNHNY; CDR2 reads SVGAGI (reference sequence). The CDR3 consists of 16 residues. J lost 7 bases, V lost 2 bases, and 8 bases had no gene match. The DNA of the CDR3 is TGTGCCAGCAGTTACCTCGTTAAGGGGGCAAATTCACCCCTCCACTTT. Translated: CASSYLVKGANSPLHF.

The chain recombines TRBV5-1 with TRBJ2-3; D remains unclear. Germline CDR1 reads SGHRS; CDR2 reads YFSETQ. The CDR3 has 11 residues. Deletions cut 4 bases from V and 6 bases from J, with 6 bases between. The CDR3 reads CASSPMDTQYF. The CDR3 DNA follows: TGCGCCAGCAGCCCGATGGATACGCAGTATTTT.

This clonotype was detected ten times or more. The CDR3 spells CASTRGGDADTQYF. CDR3 DNA sequence: TGTGCCAGCACCAGGGGGGGCGACGCAGATACGCAGTATTTT. V gene TRBV5-6 combines with J gene TRBJ2-3, with D perhaps being TRBD1 or TRBD2 (7 bases each). Germline CDR1 reads SGHDT; CDR2 reads YYEEEE. CDR3 size: 14 residues. V lost 6 bases to trimming and J lost 4 bases, with 15 bases between them. Full variable domain (outside the CDR3, taken from reference TRBV5-6 and TRBJ2-3): DAGVTQSPTHLIKTRGQQVTLRCSPKSGHDTVSWYQQALGQGPQFIFQYYEEEERQRGNFPDRFSGHQFPNYSSELNVNALLLGDSALYLCASTRGGDADTQYFGPGTRLTVL.

This chain uses TRBV4-3 with TRBJ2-7; 9 bases are shared with TRBD1. This CDR3 comprises 17 residues. From germline, CDR1 is LGHNA and CDR2 YSLEER. V trimming: 4 bases; J trimming: 2 bases; junction bases outside the gene matches: 12. The CDR3, as DNA: TGCGCCAGCAGCCCTTCGCGAGGACAGGGGATCCCCTACGAGCAGTACTTC. This sequence encodes CASSPSRGQGIPYEQYF.

This clonotype was seen a few times. The rearrangement joins TRBV6-1 to TRBJ1-6; D unclear. Germline CDR1 reads MNHNS; CDR2 reads SASEGT. CDR3 length: 15 residues. The ends were cut back, 5 bases at V and 0 bases at J, with 8 bases in the middle. CDR3 region: CASSPPSSYNSPLHF. The CDR3 DNA sequence: TGTGCCAGCAGTCCCCCGAGCTCCTATAATTCACCCCTCCACTTT.

To note about this clonotype: A read error may be the cause here, since a much bigger clone is one base away. The rearrangement uses TRBV19 and TRBJ2-3, with D tentatively TRBD1 (5 bases). CDR1 is LNHDA, CDR2 SQIVND, per germline (reference sequence). The CDR3 covers 15 residues. As DNA, the CDR3 is TGTGCCTGTAGTATTCCCAGGGTAGGGCCAGATACGCAGTATTTT. Its translation: CACSIPRVGPDTQYF.

J is TRBJ2-7 and V is TRBV12-3 or TRBV12-4; D is unclear. The V end was cut by 1 base, the J end by 3 bases, with 13 bases between. The CDR3 is made up of 15 amino acids. For the CDR3, the DNA is TGTGCCAGCAGTTTAGGATTCGGACCGTTCTACGAGCAGTACTTC. Translated, it gives CASSLGFGPFYEQYF.

The genes are TRBV29-1 and TRBJ1-5, with 9 bases lining up with TRBD1. The junction had 2 bases not matched to a gene; V was cut back by 4 bases and J by 4 bases. The CDR3 extends over 13 amino acids. Germline V gene lookup returns CDR1 SQVTM and CDR2 ANQGSEA. The CDR3 sequence: CSVGDRVNQPQHF. For the CDR3, the DNA is TGCAGCGTTGGGGACAGGGTAAATCAGCCCCAGCATTTT.

V usage is TRBV10-3 and J usage is TRBJ1-1; no clear D. The CDR3 consists of 14 residues. Trimming pared 2 bases from V and 4 bases from J, leaving 11 bases between. Germline V gives CDR1 ENHRY, CDR2 SYGVKD. CDR3 region: CAISEGRGGTEAFF. The CDR3 bases are TGTGCCATCAGTGAGGGTCGGGGAGGCACTGAAGCTTTCTTT.

This clonotype was picked up a small number of times. V and J are TRBV7-9 and TRBJ1-1; D remains unclear. Trimming took off 4 bases at V and 3 bases at J, with 9 bases between the two ends. This CDR3 is 13 amino acids long. Germline-derived CDR1 and CDR2 are SEHNR and FQNEAQ (reference sequence). The CDR3: CASSYVRDTEAFF. The CDR3 bases are TGTGCCAGCAGCTACGTCCGGGACACTGAAGCTTTCTTT.

This clonotype was counted many times. This chain connects TRBV29-1 to TRBJ2-6; weak D call: TRBD2 (6 bases). CDR1 and CDR2 from the germline V gene are SQVTM and ANQGSEA. The CDR3 covers 16 residues. The V and J ends lost 3 bases and 2 bases respectively, with 14 bases between them. The CDR3 nucleotides are TGCAGCGTTGAGACTAGGGTCGATCCTGGGGCCAACGTCCTGACTTTC. Protein product: CSVETRVDPGANVLTF.

Concerning this clonotype itself: This may arise from a read error, as a much more abundant clone is one base away. The rearrangement links TRBV7-8 to TRBJ2-3, with TRBD2 as a possible D gene (7 bases). CDR3 length: 16 residues. V was pared by 4 bases and J by 2 bases, with 16 bases between. CDR1 and CDR2 (germline): SGHVS, FQNEAQ. The CDR3 loop is CASSSWGGTNTDTQYF. The CDR3 nucleotides are TGTGCCAGCAGCTCCTGGGGGGGCACTAACACAGATACGCAGTATTTT.

This clonotype occurred many times. The chain combines TRBV9 with TRBJ2-1; 10 nucleotides agree with TRBD2. The germline gives CDR1 SGDLS, CDR2 YYNGEE. J was trimmed by 4 bases and V by 3 bases; bases with no gene match: 13. The CDR3 runs 18 residues. In nucleotides, the CDR3 is TGTGCCAGCAGCGCGCCCTCCGGGACTAGCGTTCGATACAATGAGCAGTTCTTC. It specifies CASSAPSGTSVRYNEQFF.

This chain uses TRBV5-5 with TRBJ1-1, with 11 bases aligning to TRBD1. Germline V gene sequence: CDR1 SGHKS, CDR2 YYEKEE (reference sequence). The CDR3 spans 18 residues. Trimming at V came to 4 bases and at J to 4 bases, leaving 15 bases not matched to a gene. The CDR3 sequence is CASSRKWTGGLSGTEAFF. In DNA form, the CDR3 reads TGTGCCAGCAGCCGTAAATGGACAGGGGGCCTCTCGGGCACTGAAGCTTTCTTT.

This clonotype was counted ten times or more. V is TRBV7-7 and J is TRBJ2-1, with unresolved D. The CDR3 has 13 amino acids. V lost 0 bases and J lost 9, with 9 bases in between. Germline V gene sequence: CDR1 SSHAT, CDR2 FNYEAQ (reference sequence). CDR3 sequence: CASSLARDSEQFF. The CDR3 DNA sequence: TGTGCCAGCAGCTTAGCGCGTGACTCTGAGCAGTTCTTC.

This clonotype was observed a few times. The CDR3, as DNA: TGTGCCAGCAGGCCAGCGGGGGACACAGATACGCAGTATTTT. It codes for CASRPAGDTDTQYF. J is TRBJ2-3 and V is TRBV6-5; 8 bases align to TRBD2. CDR3 length: 14 amino acids. The ends lost 6 bases at V and 2 bases at J; junction bases unmatched: 4. Germline-derived CDR1 and CDR2 are MNHEY and SVGAGI.

The sample holds many counts of this clonotype. The genes are TRBV29-1 and TRBJ1-5, with no clear D. The length of the CDR3 is 13 residues. Trimming left V 6 bases short and J 7 bases short, with 16 bases between. Germline CDR1 and CDR2: SQVTM and ANQGSEA. This CDR3 is CSVAQEGAQPQHF. The CDR3 nucleotides read TGCAGCGTCGCTCAGGAGGGTGCCCAGCCCCAGCATTTT.

This clonotype was seen just once. This chain connects TRBV30 to TRBJ1-5; D is ambiguous. Trimming removed 2 bases at V and 6 bases at J, with 11 bases between. Germline V gene sequence: CDR1 GTSNPN, CDR2 SVGIG (reference sequence). The CDR3 totals 13 residues. As DNA, the CDR3 is TGTGCCTGGAGTACCGAGTCGGGTCAGCCCCAGCATTTT. It is translated as CAWSTESGQPQHF.

This clonotype was found once. The chain recombines TRBV29-1 with TRBJ1-2; D call uncertain. V dropped 4 bases and J dropped 6 bases, with 9 bases sitting between them. The germline CDR1 and CDR2 sequences are SQVTM and ANQGSEA. The CDR3 is 11 amino acids. CDR3 amino acids: CSVGGFDGYTF. The CDR3 region has the DNA TGCAGCGTTGGAGGGTTCGATGGCTACACCTTC.

This chain links TRBV28 with TRBJ1-2; D perhaps matches TRBD1 (6 bases). CDR1 and CDR2 from the germline V gene are MDHEN and SYDVKM. CDR3 length: 13 amino acids. The V gene lost 10 bases and the J gene lost 6 bases, with 18 bases spanning the gap. DNA for the CDR3: TGTGCCATCCGGGACACGGGGTCCCATGGCTACACCTTC. Its protein is CAIRDTGSHGYTF.

The rearrangement uses TRBV5-1 and TRBJ1-6, with D perhaps matching TRBD1 (5 bases). The CDR3 is 13 amino acids. V was trimmed by 0 bases and J by 9 bases, leaving 7 bases between them. Germline CDR1 SGHRS, CDR2 YFSETQ. CDR3: CASSLAQGSPLHF. The CDR3 DNA reads as TGCGCCAGCAGCTTGGCCCAGGGTTCACCCCTCCACTTT.

The chain is built from TRBV20-1 and TRBJ1-5, with 7 bases that match TRBD1. Trimming cost V 2 bases and J 0 bases; bases outside gene matches: 10. The CDR3 runs 17 residues. CDR1 is DFQATT, CDR2 SNEGSKA, per germline (reference sequence). The CDR3 bases are TGCAGTGCTAGAAGGACAGGTGGCGGTCATAGCAATCAGCCCCAGCATTTT. Translation: CSARRTGGGHSNQPQHF.